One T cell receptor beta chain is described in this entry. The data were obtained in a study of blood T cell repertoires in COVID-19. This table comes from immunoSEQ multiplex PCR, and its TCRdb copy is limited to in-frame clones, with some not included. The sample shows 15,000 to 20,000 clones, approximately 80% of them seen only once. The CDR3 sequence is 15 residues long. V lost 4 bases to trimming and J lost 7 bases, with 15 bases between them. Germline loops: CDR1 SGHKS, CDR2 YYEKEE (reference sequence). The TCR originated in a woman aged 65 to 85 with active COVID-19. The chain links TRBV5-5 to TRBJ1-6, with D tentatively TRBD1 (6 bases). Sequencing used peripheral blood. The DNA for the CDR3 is TGTGCCAGCAGCACACAGGGACACCACAATTCACCCCTCCACTTT. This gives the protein CASSTQGHHNSPLHF. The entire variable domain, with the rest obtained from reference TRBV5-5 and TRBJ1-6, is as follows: DAGVTQSPTHLIKTRGQQVTLRCSPISGHKSVSWYQQVLGQGPQFIFQYYEKEERGRGNFPDRFSARQFPNYSSELNVNALLLGDSALYLCASSTQGHHNSPLHFGNGTRLTVT.